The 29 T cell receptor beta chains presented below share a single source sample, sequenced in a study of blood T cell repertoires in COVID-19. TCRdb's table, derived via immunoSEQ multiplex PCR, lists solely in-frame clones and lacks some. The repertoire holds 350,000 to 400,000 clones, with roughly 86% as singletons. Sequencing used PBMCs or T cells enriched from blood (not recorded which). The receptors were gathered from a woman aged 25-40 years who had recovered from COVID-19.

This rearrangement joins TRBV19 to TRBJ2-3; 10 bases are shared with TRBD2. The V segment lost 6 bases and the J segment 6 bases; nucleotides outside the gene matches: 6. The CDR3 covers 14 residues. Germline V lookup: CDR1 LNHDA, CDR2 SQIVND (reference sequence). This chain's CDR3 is CASRVQRGGDTQYF. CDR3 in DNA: TGTGCCAGTAGGGTCCAGCGGGGGGGGGATACGCAGTATTTT.

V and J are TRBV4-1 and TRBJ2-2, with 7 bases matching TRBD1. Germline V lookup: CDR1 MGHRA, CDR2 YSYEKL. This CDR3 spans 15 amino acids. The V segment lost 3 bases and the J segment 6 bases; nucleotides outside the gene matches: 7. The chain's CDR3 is CASSHLTDRAGELFF. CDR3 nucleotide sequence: TGCGCCAGCAGCCACCTCACCGACAGGGCCGGGGAGCTGTTTTTT.

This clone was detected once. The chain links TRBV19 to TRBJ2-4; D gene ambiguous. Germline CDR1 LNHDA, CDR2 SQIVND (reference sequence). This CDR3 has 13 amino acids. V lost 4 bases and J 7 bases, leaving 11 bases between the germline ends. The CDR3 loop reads CASSTYFANIQYF. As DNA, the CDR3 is TGTGCCAGTAGTACCTACTTCGCGAACATTCAGTACTTC.

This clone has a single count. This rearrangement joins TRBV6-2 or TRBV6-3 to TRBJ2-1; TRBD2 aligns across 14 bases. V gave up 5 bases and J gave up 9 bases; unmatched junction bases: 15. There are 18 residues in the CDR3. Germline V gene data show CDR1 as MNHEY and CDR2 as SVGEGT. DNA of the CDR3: TGTGCCAGCAGTCCCTGGGTAGGGACTAGCGGGGGTGTAGGTGAGCAGTTCTTC. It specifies CASSPWVGTSGGVGEQFF.

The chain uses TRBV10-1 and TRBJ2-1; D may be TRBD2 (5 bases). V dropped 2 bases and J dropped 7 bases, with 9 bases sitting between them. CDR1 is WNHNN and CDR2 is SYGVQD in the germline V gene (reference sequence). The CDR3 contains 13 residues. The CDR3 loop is CASSEGGTNEQFF. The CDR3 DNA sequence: TGCGCCAGCAGTGAGGGAGGTACGAATGAGCAGTTCTTC.

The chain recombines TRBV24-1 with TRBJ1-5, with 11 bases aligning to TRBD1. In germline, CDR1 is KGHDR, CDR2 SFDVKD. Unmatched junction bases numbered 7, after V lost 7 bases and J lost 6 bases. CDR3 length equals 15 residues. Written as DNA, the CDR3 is TGTGCCACCAGCACGGGACAGGGGGTAGGTCAGCCCCAGCATTTT. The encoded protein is CATSTGQGVGQPQHF.

CDR3 protein: CASSRDRDSYNEQFF. The CDR3 bases are TGTGCCAGCAGCCGGGACAGAGACTCCTACAATGAGCAGTTCTTC. The rearrangement joins TRBV4-2 to TRBJ2-1; 7 bases map to TRBD1. The germline CDR1 and CDR2 sequences are LGHNA and YNFKEQ. Unmatched junction bases numbered 3, after V lost 4 bases and J lost 0 bases. This CDR3 is 15 amino acids long.

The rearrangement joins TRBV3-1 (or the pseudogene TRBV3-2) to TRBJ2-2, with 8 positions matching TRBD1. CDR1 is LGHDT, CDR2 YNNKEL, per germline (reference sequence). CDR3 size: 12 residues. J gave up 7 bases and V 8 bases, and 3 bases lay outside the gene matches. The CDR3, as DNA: TGTGCCAGCGGACAGGGCAGCGGGGAGCTGTTTTTT. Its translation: CASGQGSGELFF.

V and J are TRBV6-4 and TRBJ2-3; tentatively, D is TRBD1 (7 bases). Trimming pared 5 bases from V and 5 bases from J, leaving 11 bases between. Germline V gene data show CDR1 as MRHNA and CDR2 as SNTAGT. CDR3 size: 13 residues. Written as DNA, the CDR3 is TGTGCCAGCAGTCAGGGGGGACAAGATACGCAGTATTTT. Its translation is CASSQGGQDTQYF.

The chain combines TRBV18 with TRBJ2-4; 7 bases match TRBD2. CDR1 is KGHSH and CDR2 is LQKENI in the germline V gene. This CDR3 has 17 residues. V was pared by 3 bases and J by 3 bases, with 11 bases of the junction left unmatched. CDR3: CASSPQAGRGRKNIQYF. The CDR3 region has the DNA TGTGCCAGCTCACCCCAAGCGGGACGAGGCCGCAAAAACATTCAGTACTTC.

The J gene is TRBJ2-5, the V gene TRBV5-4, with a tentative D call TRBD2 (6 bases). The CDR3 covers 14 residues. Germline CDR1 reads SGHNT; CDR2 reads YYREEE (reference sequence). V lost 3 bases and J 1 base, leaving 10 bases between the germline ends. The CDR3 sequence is CASSSGLSQETQYF. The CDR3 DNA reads TGTGCCAGCAGCTCCGGACTAAGCCAAGAGACCCAGTACTTC.

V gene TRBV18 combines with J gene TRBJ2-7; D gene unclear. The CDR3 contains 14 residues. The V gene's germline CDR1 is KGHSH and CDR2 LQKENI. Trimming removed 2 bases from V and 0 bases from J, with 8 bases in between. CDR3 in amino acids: CASSPGRGSYEQYF. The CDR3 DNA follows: TGTGCCAGCTCACCAGGTCGAGGCTCCTACGAGCAGTACTTC.

The CDR3 bases are TGTGCCTGGAGTGGGGGGGGACATGAAGCTTTCTTT. Protein: CAWSGGGHEAFF. The chain links TRBV30 to TRBJ1-1; a possible D gene is TRBD1 (6 bases). V was shortened by 1 base and J by 7 bases, with 10 bases between the two germline ends. The CDR3 loop spans 12 amino acids. Germline CDR1 is GTSNPN and CDR2 is SVGIG (reference sequence).

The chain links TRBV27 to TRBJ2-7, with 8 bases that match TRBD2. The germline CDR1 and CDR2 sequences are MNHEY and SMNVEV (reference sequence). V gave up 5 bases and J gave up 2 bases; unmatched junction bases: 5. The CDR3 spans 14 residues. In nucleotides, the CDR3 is TGTGCCAGCAGTCCAGCGGGAGCAACCTACGAGCAGTACTTC. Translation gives CASSPAGATYEQYF.

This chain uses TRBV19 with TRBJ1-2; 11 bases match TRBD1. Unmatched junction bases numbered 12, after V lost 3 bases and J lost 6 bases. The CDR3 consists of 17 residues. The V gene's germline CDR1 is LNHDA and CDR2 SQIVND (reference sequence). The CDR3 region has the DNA TGTGCCAGTAGTATCCACCCCGGACAGGGGGCAGTGAATGGCTACACCTTC. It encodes CASSIHPGQGAVNGYTF.

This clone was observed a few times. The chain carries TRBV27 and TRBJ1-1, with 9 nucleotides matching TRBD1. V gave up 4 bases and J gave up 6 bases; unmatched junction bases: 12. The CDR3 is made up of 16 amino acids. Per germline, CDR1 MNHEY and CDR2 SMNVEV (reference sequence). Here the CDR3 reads CASSSSFFDRGSEAFF. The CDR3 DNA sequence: TGTGCCAGCAGTTCCTCCTTCTTCGACAGGGGGTCTGAAGCTTTCTTT.

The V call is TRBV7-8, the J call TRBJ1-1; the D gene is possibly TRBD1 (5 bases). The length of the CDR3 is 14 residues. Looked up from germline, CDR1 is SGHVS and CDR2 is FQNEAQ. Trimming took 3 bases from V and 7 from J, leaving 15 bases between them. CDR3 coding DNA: TGTGCCAGCAGCTTCGGGCCCGGGGGTGTTGAAGCTTTCTTT. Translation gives CASSFGPGGVEAFF.

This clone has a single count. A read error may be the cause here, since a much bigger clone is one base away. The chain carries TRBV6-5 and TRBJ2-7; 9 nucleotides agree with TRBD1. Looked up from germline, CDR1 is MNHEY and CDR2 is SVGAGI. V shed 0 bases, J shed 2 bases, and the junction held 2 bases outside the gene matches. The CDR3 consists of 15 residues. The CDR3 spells CASSYSGTGPYEQYF. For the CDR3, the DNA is TGTGCCAGCAGTTACTCCGGGACAGGGCCCTACGAGCAGTACTTC.

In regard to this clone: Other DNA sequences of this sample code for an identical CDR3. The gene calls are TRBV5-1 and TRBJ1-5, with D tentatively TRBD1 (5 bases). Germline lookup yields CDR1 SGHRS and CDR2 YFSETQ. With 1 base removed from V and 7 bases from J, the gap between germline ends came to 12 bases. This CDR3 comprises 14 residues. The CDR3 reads CASSLLGAGQPQHF. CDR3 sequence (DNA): TGCGCCAGCAGCTTGTTAGGGGCGGGGCAGCCCCAGCATTTT.

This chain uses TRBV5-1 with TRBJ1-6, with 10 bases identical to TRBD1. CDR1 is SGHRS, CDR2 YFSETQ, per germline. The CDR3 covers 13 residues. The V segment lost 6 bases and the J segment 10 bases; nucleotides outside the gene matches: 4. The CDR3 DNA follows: TGCGCCAGCAACCGGGACAGGGGCTCACCCCTCCACTTT. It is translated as CASNRDRGSPLHF.

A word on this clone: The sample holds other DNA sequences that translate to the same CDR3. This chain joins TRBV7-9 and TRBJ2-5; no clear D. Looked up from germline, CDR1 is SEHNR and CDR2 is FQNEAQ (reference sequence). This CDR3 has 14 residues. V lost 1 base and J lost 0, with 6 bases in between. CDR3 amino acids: CASSLVQYQETQYF. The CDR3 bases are TGTGCCAGCAGCTTAGTGCAGTACCAAGAGACCCAGTACTTC. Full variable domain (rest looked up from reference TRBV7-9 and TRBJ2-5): DTGVSQNPRHKITKRGQNVTFRCDPISEHNRLYWYRQTLGQGPEFLTYFQNEAQLEKSRLLSDRFSAERPKGSFSTLEIQRTEQGDSAMYLCASSLVQYQETQYFGPGTRLLVL.

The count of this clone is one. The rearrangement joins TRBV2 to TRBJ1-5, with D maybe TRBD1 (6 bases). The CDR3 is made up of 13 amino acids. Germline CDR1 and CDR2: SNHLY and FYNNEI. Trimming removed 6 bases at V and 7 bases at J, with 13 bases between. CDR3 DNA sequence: TGTGCCAGCAGCAGGGGCAGGGGCCAGCCCCAGCATTTT. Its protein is CASSRGRGQPQHF. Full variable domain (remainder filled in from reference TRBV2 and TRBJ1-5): EPEVTQTPSHQVTQMGQEVILRCVPISNHLYFYWYRQILGQKVEFLVSFYNNEISEKSEIFDDQFSVERPDGSNFTLKIRSTKLEDSAMYFCASSRGRGQPQHFGDGTRLSIL.

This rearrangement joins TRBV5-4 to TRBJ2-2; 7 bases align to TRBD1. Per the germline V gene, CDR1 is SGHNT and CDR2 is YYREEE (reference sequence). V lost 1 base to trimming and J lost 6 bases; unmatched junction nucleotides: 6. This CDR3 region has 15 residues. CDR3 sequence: CASSLLQGVSGELFF. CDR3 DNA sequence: TGTGCCAGCAGCTTGCTCCAGGGGGTGTCCGGGGAGCTGTTTTTT. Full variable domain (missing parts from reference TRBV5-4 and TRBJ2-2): ETGVTQSPTHLIKTRGQQVTLRCSSQSGHNTVSWYQQALGQGPQFIFQYYREEENGRGNFPPRFSGLQFPNYSSELNVNALELDDSALYLCASSLLQGVSGELFFGEGSRLTVL.

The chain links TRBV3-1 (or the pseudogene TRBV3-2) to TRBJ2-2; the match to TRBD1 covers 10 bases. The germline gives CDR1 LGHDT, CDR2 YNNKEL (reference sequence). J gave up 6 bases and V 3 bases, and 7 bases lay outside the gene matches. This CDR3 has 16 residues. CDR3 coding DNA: TGTGCCAGCAGCCATCGGACAGGGGGAGGACCCGGGGAGCTGTTTTTT. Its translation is CASSHRTGGGPGELFF.

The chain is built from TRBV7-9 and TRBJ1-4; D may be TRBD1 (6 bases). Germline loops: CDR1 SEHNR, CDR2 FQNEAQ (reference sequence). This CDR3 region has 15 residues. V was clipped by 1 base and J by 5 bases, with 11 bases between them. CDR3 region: CASSLEGTMNEKLFF. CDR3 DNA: TGTGCCAGCAGCTTAGAGGGGACAATGAATGAAAAACTGTTTTTT.

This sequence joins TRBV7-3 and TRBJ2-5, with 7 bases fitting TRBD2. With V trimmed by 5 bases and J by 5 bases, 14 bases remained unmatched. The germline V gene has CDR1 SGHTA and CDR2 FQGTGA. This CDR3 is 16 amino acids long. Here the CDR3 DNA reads TGTGCCAGCAGCCCCACCGGGCGGGGGACGTCGGAGACCCAGTACTTC. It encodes CASSPTGRGTSETQYF. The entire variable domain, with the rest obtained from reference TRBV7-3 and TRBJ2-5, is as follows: GAGVSQTPSNKVTEKGKYVELRCDPISGHTALYWYRQSLGQGPEFLIYFQGTGAADDSGLPNDRFFAVRPEGSVSTLKIQRTERGDSAVYLCASSPTGRGTSETQYFGPGTRLLVL.

The CDR3 spells CASSLALGRTGTSAHEQYF. The CDR3 DNA is TGTGCCAGCAGCTTAGCGCTAGGTAGAACCGGGACTAGCGCCCACGAGCAGTACTTC. The chain joins TRBV7-9 to TRBJ2-7; 10 bases line up with TRBD2. The V segment lost 0 bases and the J segment 5 bases; nucleotides outside the gene matches: 16. CDR1 is SEHNR and CDR2 is FQNEAQ in the germline V gene (reference sequence). This CDR3 is built from 19 residues.

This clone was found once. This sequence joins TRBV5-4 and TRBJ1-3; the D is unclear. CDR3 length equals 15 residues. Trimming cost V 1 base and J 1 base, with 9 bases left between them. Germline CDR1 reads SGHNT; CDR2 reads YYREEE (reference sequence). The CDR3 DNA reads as TGTGCCAGCAGCTTGTATTCGGGGTCTGGAAACACCATATATTTT. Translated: CASSLYSGSGNTIYF.

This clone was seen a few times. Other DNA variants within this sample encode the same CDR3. CDR3 sequence (DNA): TGTGCCAGCAGTGTCGGGACAGCATACGGCTACACCTTC. Amino acid sequence: CASSVGTAYGYTF. This rearrangement joins TRBV28 to TRBJ1-2; TRBD1 agrees at 7 bases. Germline CDR1 reads MDHEN; CDR2 reads SYDVKM. Trimming removed 5 bases from V and 8 bases from J; junction bases left unmatched: 8. The CDR3 length is 13 residues.